The 8 T cell receptor beta chains below come from one sample, sequenced in a study of cytomegalovirus exposure and HLA in healthy donors. The PCR was carried out with 60 Vbeta primers and 13 Jbeta primers. Assay: immunoSEQ multiplex PCR; the TCRdb copy retains only in-frame clones and omits some. The table lists 100,000 or so clones, roughly 15% of them singletons. Sequencing input: PBMCs. The receptor set was obtained from a female donor in good health and CMV-seronegative.

In its sample, this clone was seen a few times. The chain is built from TRBV6-6 and TRBJ2-5; perhaps TRBD1 as D (5 bases). Germline V gene sequence: CDR1 MNHNY, CDR2 SVGAGI (reference sequence). V lost 0 bases and J lost 4, with 9 bases in between. CDR3 length equals 14 residues. The CDR3 DNA is TGTGCCAGCAGTTACTCAGGGGTAGTAGAGACCCAGTACTTC. It encodes CASSYSGVVETQYF.

The table lists this clone with a few counts. Different DNA sequences within this sample yield the same CDR3. The V call is TRBV19, the J call TRBJ2-2; D perhaps matches TRBD2 (6 bases). Germline V lookup: CDR1 LNHDA, CDR2 SQIVND (reference sequence). The CDR3 runs 15 residues. V lost 3 bases, J lost 1 base, and 9 bases lay in between. DNA of the CDR3: TGTGCCAGTAGTATTGGAGGGTTGAACACCGGGGAGCTGTTTTTT. As protein: CASSIGGLNTGELFF.

The chain couples TRBV9 to TRBJ2-5, with a weak D call TRBD2 (6 bases). Germline V gives CDR1 SGDLS, CDR2 YYNGEE. This CDR3 has 15 amino acids. Trimming removed 0 bases at V and 2 bases at J, with 11 bases between. The CDR3 nucleotides read TGTGCCAGCAGCGTAGGGGGTAGCGGACAAGAGACCCAGTACTTC. This gives the protein CASSVGGSGQETQYF. Using reference TRBV9 and TRBJ2-5 for the parts outside the CDR3, the full variable domain is DSGVTQTPKHLITATGQRVTLRCSPRSGDLSVYWYQQSLDQGLQFLIQYYNGEERAKGNILERFSAQQFPDLHSELNLSSLELGDSALYFCASSVGGSGQETQYFGPGTRLLVL.

There are a few counts of this clone. This sequence joins TRBV9 and TRBJ1-2, with a possible D match to TRBD1 (6 bases). The CDR3 length is 15 residues. V was cut by 0 bases and J by 3 bases, with 12 bases left in between. The germline V gene encodes CDR1 SGDLS and CDR2 YYNGEE. The CDR3 DNA is TGTGCCAGCAGCGTAGACTCCGGGACACACTATGGCTACACCTTC. Encoded protein: CASSVDSGTHYGYTF.

This chain links TRBV29-1 with TRBJ2-7; D gene uncertain. V lost 1 base, J lost 9 bases, and 16 bases lay in between. Germline V gene sequence: CDR1 SQVTM, CDR2 ANQGSEA. The length of the CDR3 is 13 residues. The CDR3 DNA reads TGCAGCGTTGAAGGAAGGAGCGCGGCCGTGCAGTACTTC. This gives the protein CSVEGRSAAVQYF.

The V and J genes are TRBV2 and TRBJ2-7; tentatively, D is TRBD2 (6 bases). Germline loops: CDR1 SNHLY, CDR2 FYNNEI. Trimming shortened V by 7 bases and J by 0 bases, and 13 bases separated the two germline ends. This CDR3 spans 14 amino acids. CDR3 amino acids: CASTLRTISYEQYF. The CDR3 DNA reads TGTGCCAGCACCCTTAGGACTATCTCCTACGAGCAGTACTTC. Full variable domain (outside the CDR3, taken from reference TRBV2 and TRBJ2-7): EPEVTQTPSHQVTQMGQEVILRCVPISNHLYFYWYRQILGQKVEFLVSFYNNEISEKSEIFDDQFSVERPDGSNFTLKIRSTKLEDSAMYFCASTLRTISYEQYFGPGTRLTVT.

This clone has more than one count but fewer than ten. The CDR3, as DNA: TGTGCCTGGAGGGGACAAAGTGAAGCTTTCTTT. Its protein product is CAWRGQSEAFF. The chain has TRBV30 and TRBJ1-1, with TRBD1 as a possible D gene (6 bases). The CDR3 totals 11 residues. The germline V gene encodes CDR1 GTSNPN and CDR2 SVGIG (reference sequence). V dropped 3 bases and J dropped 7 bases, with 9 bases sitting between them.

Only a few counts were recorded for this clone. The rearrangement joins TRBV9 to TRBJ1-2; 8 nucleotides match TRBD1. The trim removed 4 bases at V and 1 base at J, leaving 15 bases unmatched. Germline V gene lookup returns CDR1 SGDLS and CDR2 YYNGEE. CDR3 size: 18 residues. The CDR3 loop reads CASSRNAPGQGVNYGYTF. CDR3 coding DNA: TGTGCCAGCAGCCGAAACGCACCCGGACAGGGCGTTAACTATGGCTACACCTTC.